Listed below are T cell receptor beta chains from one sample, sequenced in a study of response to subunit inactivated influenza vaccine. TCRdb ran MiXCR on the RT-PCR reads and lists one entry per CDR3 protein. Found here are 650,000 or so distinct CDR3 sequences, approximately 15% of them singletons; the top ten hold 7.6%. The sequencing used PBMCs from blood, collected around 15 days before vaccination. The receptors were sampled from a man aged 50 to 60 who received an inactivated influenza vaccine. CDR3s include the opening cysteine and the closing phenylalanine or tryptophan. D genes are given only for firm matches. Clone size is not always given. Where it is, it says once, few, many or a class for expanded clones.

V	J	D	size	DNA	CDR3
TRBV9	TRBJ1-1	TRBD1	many	TGTGCCAGCAGTGTTACAGGGGGCGGGGGTAACACTGAAGCTTTCTTT	CASSVTGGGGNTEAFF
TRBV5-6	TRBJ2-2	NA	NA	TGTGCCAGCAGCTATACAGGGATTCGGCTCACCGGGGAGCTGTTTTTT	CASSYTGIRLTGELFF
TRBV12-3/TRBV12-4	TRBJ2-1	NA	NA	TGTGCCAGCAGTTTTATGAGCGAATACAATGAGCAGTTCTTC	CASSFMSEYNEQFF
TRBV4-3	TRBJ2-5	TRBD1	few	TGCGCCAGCAGCCAAGACGAGGGGGCTTGGGAGACCCAGTACTTC	CASSQDEGAWETQYF
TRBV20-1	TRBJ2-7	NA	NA	TGCAGTGCTAAGGGGGTGATAGAGGGGGGCCCATACGAGCAGTACTTC	CSAKGVIEGGPYEQYF
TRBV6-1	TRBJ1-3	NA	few	TGTGCCAGCAGTGAAGGGCCCCAGGGGGGAAACACCATATATTTT	CASSEGPQGGNTIYF
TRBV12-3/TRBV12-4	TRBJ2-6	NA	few	TGTGCCAGCAGTCCCACGGGGGCTGGGGCCAACGTCCTGACTTTC	CASSPTGAGANVLTF
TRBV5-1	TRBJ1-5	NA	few	TGCGCCAGCAGTCTTGAGGGACTATATAGCAATCAGCCCCAGCATTTT	CASSLEGLYSNQPQHF
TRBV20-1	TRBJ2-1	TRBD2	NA	TGCAGTGCCCCCACAAGCGGGAGGGAGTCCTACAATGAGCAGTTCTTC	CSAPTSGRESYNEQFF
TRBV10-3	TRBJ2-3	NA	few	TGTGCCATGGGGGCAGATACGCAGTATTTT	CAMGADTQYF
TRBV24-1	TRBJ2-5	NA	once	TGTGCCACCAGTGACCGGACAGTTCAAGAGACCCAGTACTTC	CATSDRTVQETQYF
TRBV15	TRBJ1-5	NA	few	TGTGCCACCAGCAGAGATTACCCTATCAATCAGCCCCAGCATTTT	CATSRDYPINQPQHF
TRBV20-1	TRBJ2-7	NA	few	TGCAGTGCTAGAATAGGCCCGAGTCTCGGCGAGCAGTACTTC	CSARIGPSLGEQYF
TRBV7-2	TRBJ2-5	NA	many	TGTGCCAGCAGCTCACTCGGACGTAAAGAGACCCAGTACTTC	CASSSLGRKETQYF
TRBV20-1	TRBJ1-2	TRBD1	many	TGCAGTGCTCGTAAAGCAGGGGGATCTTTTGGCTACACCTTC	CSARKAGGSFGYTF
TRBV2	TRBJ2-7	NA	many	TGTGCCAGCAGCGTCTCCTACGAGCAGTACTTC	CASSVSYEQYF
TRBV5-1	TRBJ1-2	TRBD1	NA	TGCGCCAGCAGCCTAGACGGACAGGGCGGCTATGGCTACACCTTC	CASSLDGQGGYGYTF
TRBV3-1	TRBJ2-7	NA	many	TGTGCCAGCAGCCAAACGGGCGTCTCCTACGAGCAGTACTTC	CASSQTGVSYEQYF
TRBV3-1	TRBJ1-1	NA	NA	TGTGCCAGCAGCCAAGAGCCGGGTGGCACTGAAGCTTTCTTT	CASSQEPGGTEAFF
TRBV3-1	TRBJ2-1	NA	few	TGTGCGTCGGGAGACGGACCCCCCTACAATGAGCAGTTCTTC	CASGDGPPYNEQFF
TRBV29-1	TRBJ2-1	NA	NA	TGCAGCGTTAACCGGGGGCATAACAATGAGCAGTTCTTC	CSVNRGHNNEQFF
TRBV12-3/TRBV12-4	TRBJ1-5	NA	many	TGTGCCAGCAGACGAAGCAATCAGCCCCAGCATTTT	CASRRSNQPQHF
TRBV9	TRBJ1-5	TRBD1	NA	TGTGCCAGCAGCGTGGACGGACAGGACAATCAGCCCCAGCATTTT	CASSVDGQDNQPQHF
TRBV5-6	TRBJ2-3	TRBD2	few	TGTGCCAGCAGCTTGTGGTCCGGGAGGGCCTCCGATACGCAGTATTTT	CASSLWSGRASDTQYF
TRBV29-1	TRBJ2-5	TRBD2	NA	TGCAGCGTCGGACTAGCGGGGACAGAGACCCAGTACTTC	CSVGLAGTETQYF
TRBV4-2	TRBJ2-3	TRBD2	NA	TGTGCCAGCAGCCAGCTAGCGGGGGGGCTTATAGATACGCAGTATTTT	CASSQLAGGLIDTQYF
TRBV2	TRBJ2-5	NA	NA	TGTGCCAGCAGTGAACTGGGATTTAGGGGAGAGACCCAGTACTTC	CASSELGFRGETQYF
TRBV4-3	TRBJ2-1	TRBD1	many	TGCGCCAGCAGCCAATCACTGGGACAGGGTCCCTACAATGAGCAGTTCTTC	CASSQSLGQGPYNEQFF
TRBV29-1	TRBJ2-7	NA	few	TGCAGCGTTGAGGCCAGGGAATTTCCCTACGAGCAGTACTTC	CSVEAREFPYEQYF
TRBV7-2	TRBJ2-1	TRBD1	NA	TGTGCCAGCAGCTTAGCGGGGACAGGGCGGCTTGAGCAGTTCTTC	CASSLAGTGRLEQFF
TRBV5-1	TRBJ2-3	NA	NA	TGCGCCAGCAGCTTGGGGGGGAAGACAGATACGCAGTATTTT	CASSLGGKTDTQYF
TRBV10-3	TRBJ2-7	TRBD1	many	TGTGCCATCAGTGAAGTCCAGGGGGCCTACGAGCAGTACTTC	CAISEVQGAYEQYF
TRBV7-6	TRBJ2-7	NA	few	TGTGCCAGCAGCTTAGCGCACGACTCAAACTCCTACGAGCAGTACTTC	CASSLAHDSNSYEQYF
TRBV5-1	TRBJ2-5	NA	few	TGCGCCAGCAGCTTCCGTTCTGGCAGGGTACAAGAGACCCAGTACTTC	CASSFRSGRVQETQYF
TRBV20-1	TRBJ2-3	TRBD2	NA	TGCAGTCCTCTGGATCTAGCGGGAGAAGATACGCAGTATTTT	CSPLDLAGEDTQYF
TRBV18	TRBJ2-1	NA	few	TGTGCCAGCTCACCGCAACAGGGCGGGAGCTCCTACAATGAGCAGTTCTTC	CASSPQQGGSSYNEQFF
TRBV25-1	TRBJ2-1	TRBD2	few	TGTGCCAGCAGTGAGCATAGCGGGACCGAGCAGTTCTTC	CASSEHSGTEQFF
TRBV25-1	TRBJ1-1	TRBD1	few	TGTGCCAGCAGTGAGCCGGGACAGGTGAACACTGAAGCTTTCTTT	CASSEPGQVNTEAFF
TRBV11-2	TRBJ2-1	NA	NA	TGTGCCAGCAGCCCAGTGGGGGGAGTGAATCCGAGTGAGCAGTTCTTC	CASSPVGGVNPSEQFF
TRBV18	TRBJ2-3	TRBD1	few	TGTGCCAGCTCACCACTTACAGGGGCGCAGTATTTT	CASSPLTGAQYF